Shown below are 25 T cell receptor beta chains from a single sample sequenced in a study of blood T cell repertoires in COVID-19. Measured with immunoSEQ multiplex PCR; TCRdb has only the in-frame clones, and not every one. The data hold under 170,000 clones, with about nine tenths observed a single time. Sequencing used peripheral blood. The source is an older woman with active or convalescent COVID-19.

The count of this clone is one. The V and J genes are TRBV29-1 and TRBJ2-2; weak D call: TRBD1 (6 bases). Germline V CDR1 and CDR2: SQVTM, ANQGSEA. Between the trimmed V and J ends, which lost 6 bases and 6 bases, there was a span of 8 bases. The CDR3 sequence is 11 residues long. The DNA for the CDR3 is TGCAGCGTATACAGGGCCGGGGAGCTGTTTTTT. It yields the protein CSVYRAGELFF.

This sequence joins TRBV6-4 and TRBJ1-2; a weak D match, TRBD1 (6 bases). The V end was cut by 6 bases, the J end by 2 bases, with 13 bases between. Germline V gene sequence: CDR1 MRHNA, CDR2 SNTAGT. This CDR3 is built from 14 residues. CDR3 sequence reads: CASSRTATNYGYTF. In nucleotides, the CDR3 is TGTGCCAGCAGCCGGACAGCTACCAACTATGGCTACACCTTC.

This rearrangement joins TRBV7-2 to TRBJ1-2, with 8 bases fitting TRBD1. Trimming took 5 bases from V and 5 from J; bases not matched to a gene: 4. CDR1 and CDR2 (germline): SGHTA, FQGNSA. The CDR3 has 13 amino acids. The CDR3, as DNA: TGTGCCAGCAGCCCGGGACAGGAGTATGGCTACACCTTC. Residues: CASSPGQEYGYTF.

The rearrangement links TRBV7-2 to TRBJ2-7; TRBD1 aligns across 9 bases. The CDR3 is 14 residues long. V shed 2 bases, J shed 3 bases, and the junction held 2 bases outside the gene matches. Germline CDR1 and CDR2: SGHTA and FQGNSA. The CDR3 DNA sequence: TGTGCCAGCAGCTTATGGACAGGGGACTACGAGCAGTACTTC. As protein: CASSLWTGDYEQYF.

The gene calls are TRBV27 and TRBJ1-1; no clear D gene. The germline gives CDR1 MNHEY, CDR2 SMNVEV (reference sequence). Between the trimmed V and J ends, which lost 5 bases and 5 bases, there was a span of 15 bases. The CDR3 loop spans 14 amino acids. CDR3 coding DNA: TGTGCCAGCAGTCCTAGGAGGCTGGGGACTGAAGCTTTCTTT. It translates to CASSPRRLGTEAFF.

The chain combines TRBV20-1 with TRBJ2-7; TRBD2 might be the D (5 bases). V lost 5 bases to trimming and J lost 6 bases, with 11 bases between them. CDR3 length: 11 amino acids. The germline gives CDR1 DFQATT, CDR2 SNEGSKA (reference sequence). In nucleotides, the CDR3 is TGCAGTGCTTCCTCGGGGTCCGAGCAGTACTTC. Amino acid sequence: CSASSGSEQYF.

This rearrangement joins TRBV7-9 to TRBJ1-1, with D hard to call. The V end was cut by 6 bases, the J end by 2 bases, with 4 bases between. CDR3 length: 11 amino acids. Germline V gives CDR1 SEHNR, CDR2 FQNEAQ (reference sequence). The CDR3 nucleotides are TGTGCCAGCAGACACAACACTGAAGCTTTCTTT. Encoded protein: CASRHNTEAFF.

This chain links TRBV27 with TRBJ1-1, with D possibly TRBD1 on 5 matching bases. The CDR3 length is 13 residues. In germline, CDR1 is MNHEY, CDR2 SMNVEV (reference sequence). Trimming cost V 2 bases and J 5 bases, with 9 bases left between them. This chain's CDR3 is CASSLRGGTEAFF. The CDR3 DNA reads TGTGCCAGCAGTTTAAGGGGTGGGACTGAAGCTTTCTTT.

This clone has a handful of counts. V gene TRBV19 combines with J gene TRBJ1-4; weak D call: TRBD1 (5 bases). CDR1 is LNHDA, CDR2 SQIVND, per germline (reference sequence). Trimming left V 4 bases short and J 8 bases short, with 14 bases between. The CDR3 totals 14 residues. The CDR3 sequence: CASSTTQGREKLFF. DNA for the CDR3: TGTGCCAGTAGTACAACCCAGGGCAGGGAAAAACTGTTTTTT. The whole variable domain, filled in from reference TRBV19 and TRBJ1-4, reads DGGITQSPKYLFRKEGQNVTLSCEQNLNHDAMYWYRQDPGQGLRLIYYSQIVNDFQKGDIAEGYSVSREKKESFPLTVTSAQKNPTAFYLCASSTTQGREKLFFGSGTQLSVL.

The chain combines TRBV5-8 with TRBJ2-1; 12 bases line up with TRBD2. The length of the CDR3 is 19 residues. CDR1 SGHTS and CDR2 YDEGEE come from the germline V gene. Unmatched junction bases numbered 8, after V lost 1 base and J lost 0 bases. The CDR3 region has the DNA TGTGCCAGCAGCTTGACTCTAGCGGGGGGGCTCGGCTCCTACAATGAGCAGTTCTTC. Translated, it gives CASSLTLAGGLGSYNEQFF.

The chain combines TRBV19 with TRBJ1-5; 7 bases are shared with TRBD1. Germline assignment: CDR1 LNHDA and CDR2 SQIVND (reference sequence). The CDR3 totals 15 residues. V lost 8 bases, J lost 6 bases, and 13 bases stayed unmatched. As DNA, the CDR3 is TGTGCCAGTCAGCGACTTGACAGGGCATCTCAGCCCCAGCATTTT. Protein: CASQRLDRASQPQHF.

V and J are TRBV9 and TRBJ2-3, with D uncertain. This CDR3 has 12 amino acids. Germline V gene data show CDR1 as SGDLS and CDR2 as YYNGEE. The germline V and J ends were trimmed by 2 bases and 6 bases, with 7 bases remaining between them. CDR3 DNA sequence: TGTGCCAGCAGCGTGTCTGCGGATACGCAGTATTTT. Translating gives CASSVSADTQYF.

This clone was recorded once. V and J are TRBV9 and TRBJ1-3; 7 bases map to TRBD1. Germline values: CDR1 SGDLS, CDR2 YYNGEE. J was trimmed by 4 bases and V by 0 bases; bases with no gene match: 7. CDR3 length equals 16 residues. The CDR3 region has the DNA TGTGCCAGCAGCGTAGAAGGCAGGGGGATCGGAAACACCATATATTTT. It translates to CASSVEGRGIGNTIYF.

The rearrangement joins TRBV11-2 to TRBJ1-4; 8 nucleotides match TRBD1. The V gene end was trimmed by 5 bases and the J gene end by 0 bases; junction bases not matched to a gene: 14. The CDR3 length is 19 residues. CDR1 is SGHAT and CDR2 is FQNNGV in the germline V gene. DNA of the CDR3: TGTGCCAGCAGCCAAAAACCGGCCGGGACAGGCGCAACTAATGAAAAACTGTTTTTT. Amino acid sequence: CASSQKPAGTGATNEKLFF.

The V call is TRBV5-1, the J call TRBJ1-2; 7 nucleotides align to TRBD1. J was trimmed by 7 bases and V by 2 bases; bases with no gene match: 5. This CDR3 contains 13 residues. Germline CDR1 is SGHRS and CDR2 is YFSETQ. In nucleotides, the CDR3 is TGCGCCAGCAGCTTTGAGGGGGCCGGTGGCTACACCTTC. This sequence encodes CASSFEGAGGYTF.

This chain joins TRBV6-5 and TRBJ1-1, with 8 bases identical to TRBD1. This CDR3 spans 14 amino acids. Per the germline V gene, CDR1 is MNHEY and CDR2 is SVGAGI. V was pared by 2 bases and J by 8 bases, with 7 bases of the junction left unmatched. CDR3 residues: CASSYGGQDFEAFF. DNA of the CDR3: TGTGCCAGCAGTTACGGGGGACAGGATTTCGAAGCTTTCTTT.

This clone was detected once. The chain recombines TRBV5-1 with TRBJ1-1; a possible D gene is TRBD1 (5 bases). Between the trimmed V and J ends, which lost 4 bases and 8 bases, there was a span of 15 bases. Germline-derived CDR1 and CDR2 are SGHRS and YFSETQ. This CDR3 has 13 amino acids. The CDR3 here is CASSLAGFTEAFF. The CDR3 DNA follows: TGCGCCAGCAGCCTGGCAGGGTTCACGGAAGCTTTCTTT.

The rearrangement links TRBV9 to TRBJ2-3; TRBD2 aligns across 13 bases. Germline CDR1 and CDR2: SGDLS and YYNGEE. The CDR3 runs 18 residues. Trimming cost V 3 bases and J 2 bases; bases outside gene matches: 9. CDR3: CASSARTSGGAPTDTQYF. The CDR3 nucleotides read TGTGCCAGCAGCGCGAGGACTAGCGGGGGTGCCCCCACAGATACGCAGTATTTT.

The chain has TRBV5-6 and TRBJ2-3; 8 bases match TRBD2. Germline CDR1 SGHDT, CDR2 YYEEEE. With 4 bases clipped from V and 2 bases from J, the junction kept 6 bases outside the gene matches. The CDR3 is 15 amino acids. This CDR3 reads CASSRSGDNTDTQYF. The CDR3 DNA reads as TGTGCCAGCAGCCGTAGCGGGGACAACACAGATACGCAGTATTTT.

The chain is built from TRBV30 and TRBJ2-2; D perhaps matches TRBD1 (5 bases). Germline V gene sequence: CDR1 GTSNPN, CDR2 SVGIG (reference sequence). Trimming removed 3 bases from V and 0 bases from J, with 8 bases in between. This CDR3 contains 14 residues. The CDR3 sequence: CAWSLGPNTGELFF. The CDR3 DNA is TGTGCCTGGAGCTTGGGGCCGAACACCGGGGAGCTGTTTTTT.

The V call is TRBV6-6, the J call TRBJ2-1; 13 nucleotides line up with TRBD2. J was trimmed by 4 bases and V by 5 bases; bases with no gene match: 8. Germline V gene lookup returns CDR1 MNHNY and CDR2 SVGAGI (reference sequence). The CDR3 totals 17 residues. CDR3 DNA sequence: TGTGCCAGCAGTCCAAGGACTAGCGGGGGCGATTACAATGAGCAGTTCTTC. The encoded protein is CASSPRTSGGDYNEQFF.

Remarks on this clone: Different DNA sequences within this sample yield the same CDR3. This rearrangement joins TRBV7-2 to TRBJ2-6; D might be TRBD1 (6 bases). V dropped 3 bases and J dropped 0 bases, with 12 bases sitting between them. Germline loops: CDR1 SGHTA, CDR2 FQGNSA. The CDR3 covers 17 residues. The CDR3 coding sequence is TGTGCCAGCAGCTTGCAGGGGACAAGCTCTGGGGCCAACGTCCTGACTTTC. This gives the protein CASSLQGTSSGANVLTF.

This chain links TRBV5-1 with TRBJ2-2, with 10 nucleotides matching TRBD1. The germline CDR1 and CDR2 sequences are SGHRS and YFSETQ. V was clipped by 4 bases and J by 0 bases; unmatched bases: 6. The CDR3 is 17 amino acids. CDR3 DNA sequence: TGCGCCAGCAGCACCGAGACAGGGGGCCCGAACACCGGGGAGCTGTTTTTT. This sequence encodes CASSTETGGPNTGELFF.

The chain carries TRBV11-2 and TRBJ1-6; D is uncertain. Per germline, CDR1 SGHAT and CDR2 FQNNGV. The CDR3 covers 14 residues. Trimming pared 1 base from V and 8 bases from J, leaving 9 bases between. In nucleotides, the CDR3 is TGTGCCAGCAGCTTAGTACAGCAAGATTCACCCCTCCACTTT. This codes for CASSLVQQDSPLHF. The full variable domain, with the rest looked up from reference TRBV11-2 and TRBJ1-6, is EAGVAQSPRYKIIEKRQSVAFWCNPISGHATLYWYQQILGQGPKLLIQFQNNGVVDDSQLPKDRFSAERLKGVDSTLKIQPAKLEDSAVYLCASSLVQQDSPLHFGNGTRLTVT.

The chain uses TRBV5-1 and TRBJ2-1; 8 bases agree with TRBD1. With V trimmed by 3 bases and J by 7 bases, 9 bases remained unmatched. CDR3 size: 15 residues. The germline gives CDR1 SGHRS, CDR2 YFSETQ. CDR3 region: CASSSTGGGENEQFF. The CDR3 DNA sequence: TGCGCCAGCAGCTCTACAGGGGGTGGCGAGAATGAGCAGTTCTTC.